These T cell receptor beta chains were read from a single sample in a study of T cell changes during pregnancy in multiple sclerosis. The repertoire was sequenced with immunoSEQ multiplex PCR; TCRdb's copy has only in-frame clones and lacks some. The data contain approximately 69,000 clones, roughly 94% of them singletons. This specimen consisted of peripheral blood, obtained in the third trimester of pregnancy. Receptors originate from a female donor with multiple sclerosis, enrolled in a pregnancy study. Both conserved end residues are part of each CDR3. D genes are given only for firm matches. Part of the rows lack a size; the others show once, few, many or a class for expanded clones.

CDR3 DNA: TGTGCCAGTAGTCAACGACTGCAGAACACTGAAGCTTTCTTT
CDR3 protein: CASSQRLQNTEAFF
CDR3 length: 14
J gene: TRBJ1-1
clone size: .
V gene: TRBV19
D gene: .

CDR3 DNA: TGTGCCATCAGTGAGTTGGCTAGCGGCCGCAGCACAGATACGCAGTATTTT
CDR3 protein: CAISELASGRSTDTQYF
CDR3 length: 17
J gene: TRBJ2-3
clone size: .
V gene: TRBV10-3
D gene: TRBD2

CDR3 DNA: TGCGCCAGCAGCCAAGAGCCAGGAGAGACCCAGTACTTC
CDR3 protein: CASSQEPGETQYF
CDR3 length: 13
J gene: TRBJ2-5
clone size: once
V gene: TRBV4-3
D gene: .

CDR3 DNA: TGTGCCAGCAGCTTGGTGGGCAGGGGCCGGGACAGGGGTTCGGGCTACACCTTC
CDR3 protein: CASSLVGRGRDRGSGYTF
CDR3 length: 18
J gene: TRBJ1-2
clone size: .
V gene: TRBV7-2
D gene: TRBD1

CDR3 DNA: TGTGCCACCAGCAGAGAGGACAGGGCGTATTCACCCCTCCACTTT
CDR3 protein: CATSREDRAYSPLHF
CDR3 length: 15
J gene: TRBJ1-6
clone size: .
V gene: TRBV15
D gene: TRBD1

CDR3 DNA: TGTGCCAGCAGTGAAGGCAGGGGGCTGGGCGAGCAGTACTTC
CDR3 protein: CASSEGRGLGEQYF
CDR3 length: 14
J gene: TRBJ2-7
clone size: .
V gene: TRBV6-1
D gene: TRBD1

CDR3 DNA: TGTGCCAGCAGCCAAGTTCTGCGATCCGAGCAGTTCTTC
CDR3 protein: CASSQVLRSEQFF
CDR3 length: 13
J gene: TRBJ2-1
clone size: .
V gene: TRBV14
D gene: .

CDR3 DNA: TGTGCCAGCAGAGGGACTAGCGGGGGAGCACTATACGAGCAGTACTTC
CDR3 protein: CASRGTSGGALYEQYF
CDR3 length: 16
J gene: TRBJ2-7
clone size: .
V gene: TRBV27
D gene: TRBD2

CDR3 DNA: TGTGCCAGCAGCGTATCGGGGGGGACCAAAAACATTCAGTACTTC
CDR3 protein: CASSVSGGTKNIQYF
CDR3 length: 15
J gene: TRBJ2-4
clone size: .
V gene: TRBV9
D gene: TRBD2

CDR3 DNA: TGTGCCAAATACGACACCTCAAGCACAGATACGCAGTATTTT
CDR3 protein: CAKYDTSSTDTQYF
CDR3 length: 14
J gene: TRBJ2-3
clone size: .
V gene: TRBV2
D gene: .

CDR3 DNA: TGTGCCAGCAGCTCGAACCCCGACAGGGTGAACACTGAAGCTTTCTTT
CDR3 protein: CASSSNPDRVNTEAFF
CDR3 length: 16
J gene: TRBJ1-1
clone size: .
V gene: TRBV13
D gene: TRBD1

CDR3 DNA: TGCGCCAGCAGCCAAGATCGGGGGGATTCCTACGAGCAGTACTTC
CDR3 protein: CASSQDRGDSYEQYF
CDR3 length: 15
J gene: TRBJ2-7
clone size: .
V gene: TRBV4-3
D gene: TRBD2

CDR3 DNA: TGTGCCGGACTAGCGGGGGGTTACAATGAGCAGTTCTTC
CDR3 protein: CAGLAGGYNEQFF
CDR3 length: 13
J gene: TRBJ2-1
clone size: .
V gene: TRBV30
D gene: TRBD2

CDR3 DNA: TGTGCCAGCAGCCAATGGACAGGGCCGTCCTACGAGCAGTACTTC
CDR3 protein: CASSQWTGPSYEQYF
CDR3 length: 15
J gene: TRBJ2-7
clone size: .
V gene: TRBV14
D gene: TRBD1

CDR3 DNA: TGTGCTAGTGGTTTGTTCGGGAACACTGAAGCTTTCTTT
CDR3 protein: CASGLFGNTEAFF
CDR3 length: 13
J gene: TRBJ1-1
clone size: .
V gene: TRBV12-5
D gene: .

CDR3 DNA: TGCGCCAGCAGCTCAGGGGGGCCAGACTATGGCTACACCTTC
CDR3 protein: CASSSGGPDYGYTF
CDR3 length: 14
J gene: TRBJ1-2
clone size: few
V gene: TRBV5-1
D gene: TRBD1

CDR3 DNA: TGTGCCAGCAGCGAGTGGGGACAGGGGGGAGAGACCCAGTACTTC
CDR3 protein: CASSEWGQGGETQYF
CDR3 length: 15
J gene: TRBJ2-5
clone size: .
V gene: TRBV9
D gene: TRBD1

CDR3 DNA: TGTGCCAGTAGCCAACCCCCCAATCGGGAAAAACTGTTTTTT
CDR3 protein: CASSQPPNREKLFF
CDR3 length: 14
J gene: TRBJ1-4
clone size: .
V gene: TRBV19
D gene: .

CDR3 DNA: TGCGCCAGCAGCTTGCCTCAGACGACAGGGAGCCACAACTATGGCTACACCTTC
CDR3 protein: CASSLPQTTGSHNYGYTF
CDR3 length: 18
J gene: TRBJ1-2
clone size: .
V gene: TRBV5-1
D gene: TRBD1

CDR3 DNA: TGTGCCAGCAGAATAGAGGGCCCTGGAAATTCACCCCTCCACTTT
CDR3 protein: CASRIEGPGNSPLHF
CDR3 length: 15
J gene: TRBJ1-6
clone size: few
V gene: TRBV27
D gene: .

CDR3 DNA: TGTGCCTGGAAGGGGGGGATAACTGAAGCTTTCTTT
CDR3 protein: CAWKGGITEAFF
CDR3 length: 12
J gene: TRBJ1-1
clone size: .
V gene: TRBV30
D gene: .

CDR3 DNA: TGTGCCACCAATTACAGGGAATCCGGGGAGCTGTTTTTT
CDR3 protein: CATNYRESGELFF
CDR3 length: 13
J gene: TRBJ2-2
clone size: few
V gene: TRBV6-1
D gene: .

CDR3 DNA: TGTGCCAGCAGCGTACAGGGGTACTCTGGAAACACCATATATTTT
CDR3 protein: CASSVQGYSGNTIYF
CDR3 length: 15
J gene: TRBJ1-3
clone size: .
V gene: TRBV14
D gene: TRBD1

CDR3 DNA: TGTGCCAGCAGCTTAAAACCGGCGGCGGGCGAGCAGTACTTC
CDR3 protein: CASSLKPAAGEQYF
CDR3 length: 14
J gene: TRBJ2-7
clone size: once
V gene: TRBV7-2
D gene: .

CDR3 DNA: TGTGCCAGCAGCTTAGTCCTTCCCTCCGGAAACACCATATATTTT
CDR3 protein: CASSLVLPSGNTIYF
CDR3 length: 15
J gene: TRBJ1-3
clone size: .
V gene: TRBV7-9
D gene: .

CDR3 DNA: TGTGCCAGCAGCTCCGCCGCGACACAGGGGACTAATTCACCCCTCCACTTT
CDR3 protein: CASSSAATQGTNSPLHF
CDR3 length: 17
J gene: TRBJ1-6
clone size: .
V gene: TRBV13
D gene: TRBD1

CDR3 DNA: TGTGCCAGCAGCAACAGTGGTTCTGGAAACACCATATATTTT
CDR3 protein: CASSNSGSGNTIYF
CDR3 length: 14
J gene: TRBJ1-3
clone size: .
V gene: TRBV7-9
D gene: .

CDR3 DNA: TGTGCCAGCAGTGAGCTGGGACAGGGTGAAGCTTTCTTT
CDR3 protein: CASSELGQGEAFF
CDR3 length: 13
J gene: TRBJ1-1
clone size: .
V gene: TRBV6-1
D gene: TRBD1

CDR3 DNA: TGTGCCAGTAGTACCGGACTCGGCACAGATACGCAGTATTTT
CDR3 protein: CASSTGLGTDTQYF
CDR3 length: 14
J gene: TRBJ2-3
clone size: .
V gene: TRBV19
D gene: .

CDR3 DNA: TGTGCCACCAGCAGGGACCGTCTTGCAGACAGTATCGATGGCTACACCTTC
CDR3 protein: CATSRDRLADSIDGYTF
CDR3 length: 17
J gene: TRBJ1-2
clone size: .
V gene: TRBV15
D gene: .

CDR3 DNA: TGTGCCAGTAGTATAGGAGCTCAGCTCGACAGGGGTTCAGATACGCAGTATTTT
CDR3 protein: CASSIGAQLDRGSDTQYF
CDR3 length: 18
J gene: TRBJ2-3
clone size: .
V gene: TRBV19
D gene: TRBD1

CDR3 DNA: TGTGCCACCTCGGGACAGGGGAACACCATATATTTT
CDR3 protein: CATSGQGNTIYF
CDR3 length: 12
J gene: TRBJ1-3
clone size: .
V gene: TRBV19
D gene: TRBD1

CDR3 DNA: TGTGCCAGCAGGCGCGACAGGGGGCGCGGGAACACTGAAGCTTTCTTT
CDR3 protein: CASRRDRGRGNTEAFF
CDR3 length: 16
J gene: TRBJ1-1
clone size: .
V gene: TRBV7-3
D gene: TRBD1

CDR3 DNA: TGTGCCAGCAGCTTAGGTAATAGCGGGGTCACAGATACGCAGTATTTT
CDR3 protein: CASSLGNSGVTDTQYF
CDR3 length: 16
J gene: TRBJ2-3
clone size: .
V gene: TRBV11-3
D gene: TRBD2

CDR3 DNA: TGTGCCAGCAGCGTAGCGGCCCAGGGGGTCCCTAGCGGCTACACCTTC
CDR3 protein: CASSVAAQGVPSGYTF
CDR3 length: 16
J gene: TRBJ1-2
clone size: .
V gene: TRBV9
D gene: TRBD1

CDR3 DNA: TGTGCCAGCAGCGTAGACCCGACAGGAAGTCAGCCCCAGCATTTT
CDR3 protein: CASSVDPTGSQPQHF
CDR3 length: 15
J gene: TRBJ1-5
clone size: few
V gene: TRBV9
D gene: .

CDR3 DNA: TGTGCCAGCAGAACTAGCGCTTACAATGAGCAGTTCTTC
CDR3 protein: CASRTSAYNEQFF
CDR3 length: 13
J gene: TRBJ2-1
clone size: .
V gene: TRBV27
D gene: TRBD2

CDR3 DNA: TGCGCCAGCAGCCATGTCGGGGGGGGTGGCTACACCTTC
CDR3 protein: CASSHVGGGGYTF
CDR3 length: 13
J gene: TRBJ1-2
clone size: .
V gene: TRBV4-1
D gene: .

CDR3 DNA: TGTGCTAGCGGCAGGGATCAATACGAGCAGTACTTC
CDR3 protein: CASGRDQYEQYF
CDR3 length: 12
J gene: TRBJ2-7
clone size: .
V gene: TRBV7-7
D gene: .

CDR3 DNA: TGTGCCAGCAGTCCAGGGGGCAACTATGGCTACACCTTC
CDR3 protein: CASSPGGNYGYTF
CDR3 length: 13
J gene: TRBJ1-2
clone size: .
V gene: TRBV11-1
D gene: TRBD1

CDR3 DNA: TGTGCCAGCACCGTCCTGAACACTGAAGCTTTCTTT
CDR3 protein: CASTVLNTEAFF
CDR3 length: 12
J gene: TRBJ1-1
clone size: .
V gene: TRBV28
D gene: .

CDR3 DNA: TGTGCCAGCGCCCCTTCTGCGACCGGGTCGAATGAGCAGTTCTTC
CDR3 protein: CASAPSATGSNEQFF
CDR3 length: 15
J gene: TRBJ2-1
clone size: .
V gene: TRBV7-9
D gene: .

CDR3 DNA: TGTGCCAGCAGCCACCCACGGACAGGGGGCTACGAGCAGTACTTC
CDR3 protein: CASSHPRTGGYEQYF
CDR3 length: 15
J gene: TRBJ2-7
clone size: .
V gene: TRBV7-8
D gene: TRBD1

CDR3 DNA: TGTGCCAGCAGCTTAGTAGGGGGCTATAGCAATCAGCCCCAGCATTTT
CDR3 protein: CASSLVGGYSNQPQHF
CDR3 length: 16
J gene: TRBJ1-5
clone size: .
V gene: TRBV7-2
D gene: TRBD1

CDR3 DNA: TGCAGCGTCTCTACAGGGGCGGGGGGTGAAAAACTGTTTTTT
CDR3 protein: CSVSTGAGGEKLFF
CDR3 length: 14
J gene: TRBJ1-4
clone size: .
V gene: TRBV29-1
D gene: TRBD1

CDR3 DNA: TGCGCCAGCAGCCAGGGCCGGACTGAAGCTTTCTTT
CDR3 protein: CASSQGRTEAFF
CDR3 length: 12
J gene: TRBJ1-1
clone size: .
V gene: TRBV4-1
D gene: .

CDR3 DNA: TGTGCCAGCAGCTTACGCGGGGGCCCCACCTACAATGAGCAGTTCTTC
CDR3 protein: CASSLRGGPTYNEQFF
CDR3 length: 16
J gene: TRBJ2-1
clone size: .
V gene: TRBV7-8
D gene: .

CDR3 DNA: TGTGCCAGCAGCTTAGAGGGCAATAGCGACGAGCAGTACTTC
CDR3 protein: CASSLEGNSDEQYF
CDR3 length: 14
J gene: TRBJ2-7
clone size: .
V gene: TRBV7-9
D gene: .

CDR3 DNA: TGTGCCAGCAGCTTAATGGCGGCTGGGGATACGCAGTATTTT
CDR3 protein: CASSLMAAGDTQYF
CDR3 length: 14
J gene: TRBJ2-3
clone size: .
V gene: TRBV7-3
D gene: .

CDR3 DNA: TGCGCCAGCAGTGATGGGACAGGCCTCTACGAGCAGTACTTC
CDR3 protein: CASSDGTGLYEQYF
CDR3 length: 14
J gene: TRBJ2-7
clone size: .
V gene: TRBV10-2
D gene: TRBD1

CDR3 DNA: TGTGCCAGCAGTGAAGTAGACAGAACTAATGAAAAACTGTTTTTT
CDR3 protein: CASSEVDRTNEKLFF
CDR3 length: 15
J gene: TRBJ1-4
clone size: .
V gene: TRBV2
D gene: .

CDR3 DNA: TGTGCCAGCAGAGGCGGGGAGGGCCACACAGATACGCAGTATTTT
CDR3 protein: CASRGGEGHTDTQYF
CDR3 length: 15
J gene: TRBJ2-3
clone size: .
V gene: TRBV2
D gene: TRBD2

CDR3 DNA: TGTGCCAGCAGCGTAGTTGAGCGTCCAGATACGCAGTATTTT
CDR3 protein: CASSVVERPDTQYF
CDR3 length: 14
J gene: TRBJ2-3
clone size: .
V gene: TRBV9
D gene: .

CDR3 DNA: TGTGCCAGCAGCCTACAGGGGGCTCCGGGTGGGTATGGCTACACCTTC
CDR3 protein: CASSLQGAPGGYGYTF
CDR3 length: 16
J gene: TRBJ1-2
clone size: .
V gene: TRBV2
D gene: TRBD1

CDR3 DNA: TGTGCCAGCAGTTACACCCGAGGCAGCTCCTACGAGCAGTACTTC
CDR3 protein: CASSYTRGSSYEQYF
CDR3 length: 15
J gene: TRBJ2-7
clone size: .
V gene: TRBV6-6
D gene: .

CDR3 DNA: TGTGCCTGGTCTCAGGGGCCCTACAATGAGCAGTTCTTC
CDR3 protein: CAWSQGPYNEQFF
CDR3 length: 13
J gene: TRBJ2-1
clone size: .
V gene: TRBV30
D gene: .

CDR3 DNA: TGTGCCAGCAGCCCAACTAGCGGGTACGAGCAGTACTTC
CDR3 protein: CASSPTSGYEQYF
CDR3 length: 13
J gene: TRBJ2-7
clone size: .
V gene: TRBV7-2
D gene: TRBD2

CDR3 DNA: TGTGCCACCAGCCCTCCACGGGACTCCTACGAGCAGTACTTC
CDR3 protein: CATSPPRDSYEQYF
CDR3 length: 14
J gene: TRBJ2-7
clone size: once
V gene: TRBV15
D gene: .

CDR3 DNA: TGTGCCAGCAGTTACTTACTCCAAGAGACCCAGTACTTC
CDR3 protein: CASSYLLQETQYF
CDR3 length: 13
J gene: TRBJ2-5
clone size: .
V gene: TRBV6-5
D gene: .